This T cell receptor (beta chain) was recovered during a study of shared clonotypes between healthy human individuals. Study-wide context: Per-donor plates numbered three CD4 naive, three CD4 memory, two CD8 naive and one CD8 memory.

V lost 5 bases, J lost 5 bases, and 15 bases lay in between. The CDR3 is 14 residues long. The germline V gene encodes CDR1 MDHEN and CDR2 SYDVKM. Produced via immunoSEQ multiplex PCR; TCRdb's table is partial and in-frame only. The sample yields some 740,000 clones, about 92% seen once. As defined, naive CD8 cells were CD45RO-negative and positively selected for CCR7, with terminally differentiated effector memory CD45RA+ cells excluded. The V call is TRBV28, the J call TRBJ1-1, with a weak D call TRBD1 (5 bases). The clonotype was recovered from a man aged 25 to 40 in good health. Sequenced: naive CD8+ T cells sorted from blood. The CDR3 loop is CASSKLSRGTEAFF. CDR3 coding DNA: TGTGCCAGCAGTAAACTATCGAGGGGTACTGAAGCTTTCTTT.